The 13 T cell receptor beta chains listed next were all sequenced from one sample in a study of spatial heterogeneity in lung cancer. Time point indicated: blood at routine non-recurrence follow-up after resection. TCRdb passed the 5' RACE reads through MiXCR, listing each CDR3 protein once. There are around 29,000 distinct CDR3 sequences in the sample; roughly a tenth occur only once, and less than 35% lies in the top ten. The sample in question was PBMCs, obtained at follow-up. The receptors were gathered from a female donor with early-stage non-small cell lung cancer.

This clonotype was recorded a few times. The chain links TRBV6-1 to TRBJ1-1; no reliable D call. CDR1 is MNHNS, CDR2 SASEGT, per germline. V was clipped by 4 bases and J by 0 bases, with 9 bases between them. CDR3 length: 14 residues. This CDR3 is CASSGQNLNTEAFF. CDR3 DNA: TGTGCCAGCAGTGGGCAAAACCTGAACACTGAAGCTTTCTTT.

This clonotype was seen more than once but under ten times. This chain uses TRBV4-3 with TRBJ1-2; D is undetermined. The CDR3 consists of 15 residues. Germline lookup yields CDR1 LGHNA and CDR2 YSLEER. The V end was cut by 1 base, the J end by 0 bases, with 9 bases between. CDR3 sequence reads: CASSQGETANYGYTF. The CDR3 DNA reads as TGCGCCAGCAGCCAAGGGGAGACGGCTAACTATGGCTACACCTTC.

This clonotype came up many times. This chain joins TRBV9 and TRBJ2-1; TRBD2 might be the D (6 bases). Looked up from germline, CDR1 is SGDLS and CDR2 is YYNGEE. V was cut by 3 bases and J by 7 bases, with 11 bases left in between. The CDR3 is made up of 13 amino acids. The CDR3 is CASSDGTANEQFF. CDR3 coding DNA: TGTGCCAGCAGCGACGGGACTGCTAATGAGCAGTTCTTC.

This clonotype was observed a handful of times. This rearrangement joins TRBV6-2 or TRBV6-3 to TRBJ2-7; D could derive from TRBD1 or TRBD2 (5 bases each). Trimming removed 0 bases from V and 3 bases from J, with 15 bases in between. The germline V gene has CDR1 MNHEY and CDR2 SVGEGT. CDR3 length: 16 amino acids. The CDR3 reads CASSYSPPGTYYEQYF. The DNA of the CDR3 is TGTGCCAGCAGTTACTCGCCCCCCGGGACCTACTACGAGCAGTACTTC.

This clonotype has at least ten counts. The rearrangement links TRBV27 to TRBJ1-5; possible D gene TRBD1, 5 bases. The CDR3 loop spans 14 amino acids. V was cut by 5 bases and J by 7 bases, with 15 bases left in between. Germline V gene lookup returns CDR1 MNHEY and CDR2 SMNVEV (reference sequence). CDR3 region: CASSPTGSEQPQHF. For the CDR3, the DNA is TGTGCCAGCAGTCCAACAGGTTCGGAGCAGCCCCAGCATTTT.

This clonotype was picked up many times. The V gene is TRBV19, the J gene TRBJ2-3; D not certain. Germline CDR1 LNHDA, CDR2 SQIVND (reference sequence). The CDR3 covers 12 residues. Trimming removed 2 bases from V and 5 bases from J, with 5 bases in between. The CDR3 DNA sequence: TGTGCCAGTAGTATAAGTGGAGATACGCAGTATTTT. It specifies CASSISGDTQYF.

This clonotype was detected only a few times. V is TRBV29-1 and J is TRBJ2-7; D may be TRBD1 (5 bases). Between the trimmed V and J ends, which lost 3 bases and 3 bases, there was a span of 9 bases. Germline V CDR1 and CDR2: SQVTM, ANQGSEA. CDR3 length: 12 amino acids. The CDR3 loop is CSVEADSYEQYF. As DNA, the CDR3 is TGCAGCGTTGAGGCCGACAGCTACGAGCAGTACTTC.

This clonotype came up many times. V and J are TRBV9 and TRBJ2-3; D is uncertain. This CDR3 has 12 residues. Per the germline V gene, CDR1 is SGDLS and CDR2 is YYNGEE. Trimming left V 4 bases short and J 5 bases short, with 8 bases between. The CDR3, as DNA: TGTGCCAGCAGCCGGCAAAAAGATACGCAGTATTTT. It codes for CASSRQKDTQYF.

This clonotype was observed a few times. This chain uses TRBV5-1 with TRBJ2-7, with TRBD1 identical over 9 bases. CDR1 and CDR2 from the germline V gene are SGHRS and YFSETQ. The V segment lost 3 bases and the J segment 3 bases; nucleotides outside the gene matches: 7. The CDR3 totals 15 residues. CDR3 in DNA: TGCGCCAGCAGCTCCGACAGGGGGGCTATCTACGAGCAGTACTTC. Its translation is CASSSDRGAIYEQYF.

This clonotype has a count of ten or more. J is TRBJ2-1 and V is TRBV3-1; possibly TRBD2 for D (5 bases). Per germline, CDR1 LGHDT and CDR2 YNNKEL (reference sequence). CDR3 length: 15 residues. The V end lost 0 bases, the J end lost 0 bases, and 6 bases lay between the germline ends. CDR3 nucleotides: TGTGCCAGCAGCCAAGAGGGGAGCTCCTACAATGAGCAGTTCTTC. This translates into CASSQEGSSYNEQFF.

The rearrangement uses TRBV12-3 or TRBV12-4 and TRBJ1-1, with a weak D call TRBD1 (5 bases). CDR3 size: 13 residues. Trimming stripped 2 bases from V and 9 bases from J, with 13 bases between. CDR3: CASSLRQGGQAFF. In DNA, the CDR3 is TGTGCCAGCAGTTTACGCCAGGGAGGACAAGCTTTCTTT.

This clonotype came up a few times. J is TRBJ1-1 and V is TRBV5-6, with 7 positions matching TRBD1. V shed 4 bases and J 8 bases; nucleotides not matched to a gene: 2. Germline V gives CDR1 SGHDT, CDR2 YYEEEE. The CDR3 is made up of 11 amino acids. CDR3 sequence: CASSQGQEAFF. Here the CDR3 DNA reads TGTGCCAGCAGCCAGGGACAGGAAGCTTTCTTT.

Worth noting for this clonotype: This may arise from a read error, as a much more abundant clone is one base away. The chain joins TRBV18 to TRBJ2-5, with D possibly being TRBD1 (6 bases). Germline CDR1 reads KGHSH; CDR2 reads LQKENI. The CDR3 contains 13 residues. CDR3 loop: CVSSPGEQETQYF. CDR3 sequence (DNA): TGTGTCAGCTCACCAGGGGAACAAGAGACCCAGTACTTC.